This T cell receptor (beta chain) was profiled in a study of identical twins' blood T cells (dated by TCRdb to the early 2010s). At the level of the whole study: Around 50 million Illumina reads were obtained across roughly 12 libraries, comprising six alpha-chain and six beta-chain libraries. The study compared TCR alpha and beta chain repertoires of three pairs of monozygous twins using next-generation sequencing to assess genetic influence on repertoire formation. Overall results and qualifications from the work: Among the most abundant TCRbeta clonotypes, more CDR3 sequences were shared by each donor with her twin than with unrelated donors. The number of shared CDR3 clonotypes between two donors was mainly determined by the product of their cloneset sizes, and twins did not clearly deviate from this trend. V gene usage was reported to be markedly more similar within twin pairs than between unrelated donors, even among non-selected out-of-frame TCRbeta clonotypes. Because the twins were reared together, environmental influences could not be ruled out as the explanation for twin similarity. Independent studies were stated to be required to validate the proposed role of the TCRalpha J segment in MHC recognition during thymic selection.

About this clonotype itself: Its antigen remains unidentified. Per-nucleotide qualities are absent, and no much larger clonotype sits a single base away.

The library was generated by 5' RACE. Sequenced on an Illumina Genome Analyzer IIx. RNA-based TCR cDNA libraries were prepared by a previously described protocol with several modifications. To prevent cross-contamination, sample-specific barcodes were added to both ends of each TCR cDNA library during cDNA synthesis and amplification. The published analysis was carried out like this. Between about 85,000 and nearly 550,000 clonotypes were identified per individual, with about 2 to 3.6 million CDR3-containing reads per library. After reads with improper barcode index combinations were thrown out, a cloneset for each library was built using the MiTCR software. While assembling CDR3 clonotypes, MiTCR filtered or rescued low-quality reads and corrected PCR and sequencing errors. Artificial out-of-frame clonotypes were removed by being mapped to in-frame sequences, with one indel in the CDR3 allowed. Similarity in V and J gene usage between donors was calculated as the Jensen-Shannon divergence divided by the mean entropy. TCRdb took the public reads, trimmed them with fastp at Q25, ran MiXCR for clone calling and kept in-frame beta chains. Identical CDR3 protein sequences are pooled into one entry, listed with their most common genes and DNA. The V and J calls and clone size come from TCRdb's table, not from the authors' own analysis. The sample has fewer than 450,000 distinct CDR3 sequences on record, 28% of them singletons. Of the sample, about 6% is held by the ten largest clones.

Six healthy women forming three monozygous twin pairs were used as donors. All three twin pairs had been raised together and were thought likely to have encountered the same vaccines and infectious agents. TCR cDNA libraries were prepared from RNA that was isolated from peripheral blood mononuclear cells. Via the germline V gene, CDR1 is SNHLY and CDR2 FYNNEI. V loses 2 bases, J loses 2 bases, and the germline ends lie 13 bases apart. There are 16 amino acids in the CDR3, from cysteine to phenylalanine inclusive. Just the 48-base CDR3 DNA is kept, in frame starting at base 1. The specimen sequenced was PBMCs. The V and J segments used are TRBV2 and TRBJ1-3; a confident D gene designation cannot be given. This sequence originates from a woman aged 18-55 years in good health. The CDR3 region has the sequence CASSEIPREPGNTIYF. The nucleotides are TGTGCCAGCAGTGAAATCCCTAGGGAACCTGGAAACACCATATATTTT. Joined to the reference TRBV2 and TRBJ1-3 proteins, this CDR3 gives the full variable domain: EPEVTQTPSHQVTQMGQEVILRCVPISNHLYFYWYRQILGQKVEFLVSFYNNEISEKSEIFDDQFSVERPDGSNFTLKIRSTKLEDSAMYFCASSEIPREPGNTIYFGEGSWLTVV.